This T cell receptor beta chain came from a study of cytomegalovirus exposure and HLA in healthy donors. Overall study: Previous work identified 90 million to 130 million unique TCR beta sequences from some 170 million T cells.

CDR3 length equals 15 residues. With 8 bases clipped from V and 3 bases from J, the junction kept 12 bases outside the gene matches. Germline lookup yields CDR1 SNHLY and CDR2 FYNNEI. 60 Vbeta and 13 Jbeta primers were used in PCR. Clones were sequenced by immunoSEQ multiplex PCR, and TCRdb holds only the in-frame ones, with some missing. The sample holds about 160,000 clones, about 70% seen once. The chain has TRBV2 and TRBJ2-7, with TRBD1 matching over 8 bases. This TCR was sampled from a woman under 30 in good health and CMV-seropositive. Material for sequencing was PBMCs. The CDR3 is CASSLGTGGHYEQYF. CDR3 bases: TGTGCCAGCTCTCTCGGGACAGGCGGACACTACGAGCAGTACTTC.